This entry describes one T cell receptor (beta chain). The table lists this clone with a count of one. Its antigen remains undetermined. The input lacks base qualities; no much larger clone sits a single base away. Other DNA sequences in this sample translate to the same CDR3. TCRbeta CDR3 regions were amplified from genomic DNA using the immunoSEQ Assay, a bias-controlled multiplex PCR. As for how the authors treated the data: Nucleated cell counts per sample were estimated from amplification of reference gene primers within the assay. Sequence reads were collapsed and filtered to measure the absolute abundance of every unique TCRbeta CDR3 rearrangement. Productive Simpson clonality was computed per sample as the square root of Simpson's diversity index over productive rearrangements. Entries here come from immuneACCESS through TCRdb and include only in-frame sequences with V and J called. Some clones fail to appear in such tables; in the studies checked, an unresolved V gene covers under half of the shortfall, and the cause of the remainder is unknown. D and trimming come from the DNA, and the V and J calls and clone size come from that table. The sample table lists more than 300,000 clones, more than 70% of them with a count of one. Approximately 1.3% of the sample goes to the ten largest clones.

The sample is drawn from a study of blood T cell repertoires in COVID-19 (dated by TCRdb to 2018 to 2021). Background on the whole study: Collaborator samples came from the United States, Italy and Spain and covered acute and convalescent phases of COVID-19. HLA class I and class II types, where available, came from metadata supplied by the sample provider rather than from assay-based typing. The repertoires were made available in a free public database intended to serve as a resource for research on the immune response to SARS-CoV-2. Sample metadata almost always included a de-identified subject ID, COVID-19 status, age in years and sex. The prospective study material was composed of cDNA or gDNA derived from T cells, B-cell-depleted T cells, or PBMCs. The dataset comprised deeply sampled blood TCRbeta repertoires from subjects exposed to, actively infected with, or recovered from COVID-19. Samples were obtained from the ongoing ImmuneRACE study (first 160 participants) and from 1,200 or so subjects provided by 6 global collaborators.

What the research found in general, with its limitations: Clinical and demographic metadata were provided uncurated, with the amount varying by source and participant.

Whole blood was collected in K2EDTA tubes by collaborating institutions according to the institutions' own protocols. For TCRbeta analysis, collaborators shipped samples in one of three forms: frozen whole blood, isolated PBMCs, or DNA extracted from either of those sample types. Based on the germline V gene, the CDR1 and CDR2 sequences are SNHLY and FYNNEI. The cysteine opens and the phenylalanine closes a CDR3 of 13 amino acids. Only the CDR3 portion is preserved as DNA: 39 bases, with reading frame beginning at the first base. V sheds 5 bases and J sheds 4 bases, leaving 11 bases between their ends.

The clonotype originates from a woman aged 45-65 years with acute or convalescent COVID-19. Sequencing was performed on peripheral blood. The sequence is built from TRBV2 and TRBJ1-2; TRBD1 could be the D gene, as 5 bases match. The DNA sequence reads TGTGCCAGCAGTCCCCAGGGTGGCTATGGCTACACCTTC. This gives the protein CASSPQGGYGYTF.